Here is one TCR beta chain with its context. The data originate from a study of blood T cell repertoires in COVID-19. Whole-study context: Samples taken during acute and convalescent COVID-19 were collected in the United States, Italy and Spain. PBMCs, B-cell-depleted T cells, or T cells were the source of the cDNA or gDNA that made up the material.

CDR1 and CDR2 (germline): SGHNT, YYREEE (reference sequence). The V end was cut by 4 bases, the J end by 0 bases, with 14 bases between. CDR3 length equals 17 residues. As handled by the study authors: Estimation of nucleated cell counts relied on the amplification of reference gene primers. Only in-frame clones appear in the TCRdb table, and some are missing; sequencing was by immunoSEQ multiplex PCR. The DNA was the basis for D and trimming; V, J and clone size are from that table. This sample has approximately 300,000 clones, with more than 70% found just once. The source of this sequence is a woman aged 50 to 60 with acute or convalescent COVID-19. Source material: peripheral blood. The chain employs TRBV5-4 and TRBJ2-6, with TRBD1 as a possible D gene (6 bases). The CDR3 DNA reads as TGTGCCAGCAGCCCAAGGCCGGACAGCTCTGGGGCCAACGTCCTGACTTTC. Translated: CASSPRPDSSGANVLTF.